This T cell receptor (beta chain) was identified in a study of blood T cell repertoires in COVID-19. Study context: The origin of the acute and convalescent COVID-19 samples was the United States, Italy and Spain. PBMCs, B-cell-depleted T cells, or T cells provided the cDNA or gDNA that made up the material.

The assay was immunoSEQ multiplex PCR, and TCRdb's table has in-frame clones only and misses some. The sample records about 200,000 clones, about 90% being singletons. Germline V CDR1 and CDR2: SGDLS, YYNGEE. Trimming took off 1 base at V and 0 bases at J, with 13 bases between the two ends. The CDR3 covers 16 residues. Sequenced input: PBMCs or T cells enriched from blood (not recorded which). The sequence derives from a woman aged 30 to 39 who had recovered from COVID-19. This chain links TRBV9 with TRBJ1-2; D is possibly TRBD1 (6 bases). The CDR3 loop reads CASSVLGATSNYGYTF. The CDR3 DNA follows: TGTGCCAGCAGCGTACTGGGGGCGACCTCTAACTATGGCTACACCTTC.